Included here is one TCR beta chain sequence, with context. Its antigen is not known. This sample was included in a study of T cells in Graves' hyperthyroidism and ophthalmopathy. Study-level information: Peripheral blood draws took place at initial diagnosis, ahead of any treatment.

General study findings and limits: Blood shared most expanded thyroid clonotypes above 0.001.

Thyroid ultrasound and orbital computed tomography, with clinical symptoms and serum thyroxine and TRAb, informed diagnoses. Authors of the study amplified TCR beta CDR3 regions from RNA transcripts. HTBI primers drove first-round RT-PCR of the TCR CDR3. One entry per CDR3 protein results from TCRdb running MiXCR on the multiplex PCR reads. Of 250,000 or so distinct CDR3 sequences listed, about 15% were seen once; the top ten hold more than 30%. The TCR was taken from a woman in her forties or fifties with Graves' hyperthyroidism that later progressed to Graves' ophthalmopathy. Sequencing input: blood.

This chain's CDR3 is CSARGNRAGAETQYF. CDR3 coding DNA: TGCAGTGCTAGAGGAAATAGGGCGGGCGCGGAGACCCAGTACTTC. The chain joins TRBV20-1 to TRBJ2-5, with TRBD2 as a possible D gene (5 bases). Per the germline V gene, CDR1 is DFQATT and CDR2 is SNEGSKA (reference sequence). The V end was cut by 1 base, the J end by 5 bases, with 17 bases between. The CDR3 is 15 residues long.